This TCR beta chain was sequenced during a study of CD8+ T cells in alopecia areata. The wider study: Transfer of skin from approximately 6-12-month-old C3H/HeJ graft donors with spontaneous alopecia was made to approximately 7-11-week-old female C3H/HeJ mice. Study results and caveats: Lesional scalp, especially alopecia totalis/universalis, showed higher clonality than normal scalp.

There are a few counts of this clone. The antigen is not known. Gene names and germline refer to mouse. The read stops 4 residues short of the end of the CDR3; the missing end is completed from the germline J gene. The trim removed 2 bases at V and 3 bases at J, leaving 4 bases unmatched. This CDR3 has 15 amino acids. CDR1 is NSHNY, CDR2 SYGAGN, per germline. Cells pooled from cutaneous lymph nodes were sorted on CD4, CD8alpha, NKG2D, NKG2ACE and other markers. Extracted RNA was reverse transcribed, and the resulting cDNA served as sequencing template. Sequencing used immunoSEQ multiplex PCR; TCRdb keeps in-frame clones, though not all of them. This sample shows approximately 300,000 clones and no singletons; about 1.2% rests with the ten largest.

The sequencing sample was made of CD4+ T cells sorted from a lymph node. The chain joins TRBV13-1 to TRBJ2-1, with 8 bases that match TRBD1. This receptor was obtained from a C3H/HeJ mouse with alopecia areata. MHC haplotype: H2-k. CDR3: CASSDGQGFYAEQFF. CDR3 DNA (partial): TGTGCCAGCAGTGACGGACAGGGATTCTATGCT.